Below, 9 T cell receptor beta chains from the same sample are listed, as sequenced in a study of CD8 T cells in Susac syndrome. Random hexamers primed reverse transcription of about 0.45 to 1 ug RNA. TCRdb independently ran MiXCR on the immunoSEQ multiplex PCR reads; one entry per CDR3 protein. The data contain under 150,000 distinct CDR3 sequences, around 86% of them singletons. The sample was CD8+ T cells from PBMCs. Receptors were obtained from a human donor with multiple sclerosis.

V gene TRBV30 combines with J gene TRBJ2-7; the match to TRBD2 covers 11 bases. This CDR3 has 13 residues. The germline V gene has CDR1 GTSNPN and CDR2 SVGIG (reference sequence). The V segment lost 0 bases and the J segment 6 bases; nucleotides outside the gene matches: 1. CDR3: CAWSVLAGAEQYF. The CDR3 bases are TGTGCCTGGAGTGTACTAGCGGGGGCCGAGCAGTACTTC.

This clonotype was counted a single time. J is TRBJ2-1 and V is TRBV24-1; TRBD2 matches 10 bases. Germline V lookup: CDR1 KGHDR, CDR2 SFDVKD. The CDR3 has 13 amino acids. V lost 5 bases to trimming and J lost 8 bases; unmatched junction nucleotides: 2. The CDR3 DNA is TGTGCCACCAGTGCGGGACTAGCGCATGAGCAGTTCTTC. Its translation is CATSAGLAHEQFF.

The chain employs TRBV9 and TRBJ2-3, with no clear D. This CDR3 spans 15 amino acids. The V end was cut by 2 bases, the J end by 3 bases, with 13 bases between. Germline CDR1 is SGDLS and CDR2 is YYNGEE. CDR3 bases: TGTGCCAGCAGCGTGAAGCCCATAAGGACAGATACGCAGTATTTT. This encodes CASSVKPIRTDTQYF. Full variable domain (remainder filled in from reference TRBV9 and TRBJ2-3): DSGVTQTPKHLITATGQRVTLRCSPRSGDLSVYWYQQSLDQGLQFLIQYYNGEERAKGNILERFSAQQFPDLHSELNLSSLELGDSALYFCASSVKPIRTDTQYFGPGTRLTVL.

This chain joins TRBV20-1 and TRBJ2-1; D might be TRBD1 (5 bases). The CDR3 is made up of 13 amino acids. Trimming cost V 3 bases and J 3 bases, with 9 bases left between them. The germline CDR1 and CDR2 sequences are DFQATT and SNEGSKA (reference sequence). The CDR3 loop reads CSASGRDYNEQFF. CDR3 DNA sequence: TGCAGTGCTAGTGGCAGGGACTACAATGAGCAGTTCTTC.

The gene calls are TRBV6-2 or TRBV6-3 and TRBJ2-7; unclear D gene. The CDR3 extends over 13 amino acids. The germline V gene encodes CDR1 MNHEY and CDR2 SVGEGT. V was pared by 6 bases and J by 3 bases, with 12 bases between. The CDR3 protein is CASSPDVGYEQYF. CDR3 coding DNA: TGTGCCAGCAGCCCAGACGTGGGCTACGAGCAGTACTTC.

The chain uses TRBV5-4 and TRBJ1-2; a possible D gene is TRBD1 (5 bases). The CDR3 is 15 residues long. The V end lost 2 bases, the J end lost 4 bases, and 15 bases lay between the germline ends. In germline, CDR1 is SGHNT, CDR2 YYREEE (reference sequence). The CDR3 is CASSFRGGMGYGYTF. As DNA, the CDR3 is TGTGCCAGCAGCTTTCGGGGGGGGATGGGCTATGGCTACACCTTC.

In DNA form, the CDR3 reads TGTGCCACCAACCAGGGGGGAGAGGACAATGAGCAGTTCTTC. Protein: CATNQGGEDNEQFF. J is TRBJ2-1 and V is TRBV6-1; D perhaps matches TRBD1 (7 bases). The CDR3 totals 14 residues. Trimming left V 10 bases short and J 5 bases short, with 18 bases between. Germline assignment: CDR1 MNHNS and CDR2 SASEGT.

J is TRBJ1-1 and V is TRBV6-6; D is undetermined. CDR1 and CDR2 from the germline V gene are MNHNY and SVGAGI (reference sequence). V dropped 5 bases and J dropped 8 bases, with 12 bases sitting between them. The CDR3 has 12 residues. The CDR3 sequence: CASSQNTEEAFF. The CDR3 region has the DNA TGTGCCAGCAGTCAGAACACGGAGGAAGCTTTCTTT.

The CDR3: CASSHRSGLAGNEQFF. CDR3 DNA sequence: TGTGCCAGCAGTCACCGATCGGGACTAGCGGGTAACGAGCAGTTCTTC. The V and J genes are TRBV12-3 or TRBV12-4 and TRBJ2-1, with 12 bases fitting TRBD2. CDR3 length: 16 amino acids. Trimming cost V 5 bases and J 10 bases; bases outside gene matches: 12.